This note documents a single T cell receptor beta chain sequence. What antigen it recognizes has not been identified. Per-base qualities were not stored, and no clone one base away is much larger. V loses 4 bases at its end and J loses 7 bases; junction bases beyond the gene matches: 8. Counted from cysteine to phenylalanine, this CDR3 has 16 amino acids. The entry retains the CDR3 DNA only, 48 bases that are in frame from base 1. For CDR1 and CDR2, the germline V gene lists SGDLS and YYNGEE. The sample originates from a study of cytomegalovirus exposure and HLA in healthy donors (dated by TCRdb to about 2017). In terms of the full investigation: According to an earlier analysis of several hundred of the donors, about 179 million T cells yielded roughly 100 million unique TCR beta sequences and around 300 Gb of sequence data. The later analysis used no new phenotypic data to find candidate immune exposures, relying instead on TCR beta sequences and their occurrence across donors. An early release covering 550 to 650 HLA-typed donors comprised about 300 gigabases of sequencing data and about 90 million unique TCR sequences. The genetic ancestry cluster associated with self-reported Caucasian donors included 81% of the approximately 400 genotyped donors. Typing coverage varied by locus: roughly 620-640 donors for A, B, C, DRB1 and DQB1; 522 for DQA1; more than 600 for DPA1; around 450 for DPB1. High-throughput TCR immunosequencing, statistical association of individual TCRs with disease status, and machine learning were combined to predict cytomegalovirus infection status. Along with the 666-subject first cohort, a separate validation cohort of over 90 different subjects was used. The study was designed to test whether signatures of past pathogen exposure could be identified by cataloging public T cell receptors. HLA typing included class I and class II loci at four-digit resolution. An earlier analysis of 450 to 750 of the donors used high-throughput TCR beta sequencing to judge whether each TCR beta V gene segment behaved as functional or pseudogenic. Every repertoire in the discovery cohort had been generated on one and the same sequencing platform. Donor age, sex, ethnicity and CMV serostatus were collected together with the repertoire data. The study used immunosequencing to profile the T cell repertoires of approximately 640 subjects and linked those repertoires to cytomegalovirus serostatus. Five DR-DQ haplotypes were handled as single units for association and clustering because linkage in the cohort was strong. A later analysis re-analyzed previously published TCR beta repertoires from hundreds of donors and added high-resolution HLA genotyping to study TCR occurrence patterns. On average, about 240,000 unique TCR beta nucleotide sequences were sequenced per donor among about 400 genotyped donors of the cohort, with about 17% of those sequences being non-productive. A later genetic analysis took genome-wide SNP genotypes for about 55% of the 666 donors and used that subset as a discovery cohort. General findings and caveats noted by the study authors: At a false discovery rate of 0.05, a later analysis linked under 20,000 TCR beta sequences to specific HLA alleles. In a later genetic analysis, fewer N-insertions in productive TCRs were reported among donors in an Asian-associated ancestry cluster than the roughly 700-donor mean. Roughly 17 rarely observed V segments, including chromosome 9 orphons, were excluded from the earlier analysis of several hundred of the donors because counts were too low. Most CMV-associated TCR beta chains appeared to be HLA-restricted in a later analysis, and the HLA associations seemed to be driven largely by CMV exposure. When HLA alleles, especially DR and DQ, strongly co-occurred, TCR associations were difficult to assign to individual alleles. In a later analysis, TCR association rates were found to vary across HLA loci, with the most associated TCRs seen for DRB1 alleles and the fewest for HLA-C alleles. The study gave a list of some 150 TCR beta chains associated with cytomegalovirus. A further reported finding was that TCR beta sequences accurately predicted the HLA-A and HLA-B alleles for most subjects in the first cohort. Cytomegalovirus status was reported to be diagnosed by the classifier with high specificity and sensitivity in both the original and validation cohorts. According to the authors, the approach could potentially be generalized to other disease states and immunological phenotypes. Presence/absence analyses assumed roughly uniform sequencing depth across donors, an assumption that may not hold. For the cohort, immune exposure information was limited to CMV serostatus. A cluster of highly shared sequence variants was judged likely to be a technical artifact of the sequencing pipeline. In this cohort, only TCR beta chains were sequenced, and detectable features were limited by the absence of alpha or paired-chain data. Some IMGT-functional V segments, including TRBV6-2 and TRBV6-3, could not be distinguished by the 87-base-pair reads and were therefore excluded. Broadly in line with IMGT annotations, most TCR beta V segments showed up in productive rearrangements about 87% or about 30% of the time in an earlier analysis of a few hundred of the donors. Because HLA typing was unavailable for some donors at each locus, only the typed subset was used in association tests. Linkage disequilibrium might explain the correlated functional status among segregating V segments, but an unknown experimental factor could not be ruled out. In vitro tests confirmed that three of the cytomegalovirus-associated TCR beta chains recognize cytomegalovirus antigens. A later analysis reported that several top co-occurrence clusters appeared linked to parvovirus B19, influenza, CMV and Epstein-Barr virus. Across donors, most TCR sequences were observed very rarely, whereas some public TCRs were present in many individuals. In a later genetic analysis, a missense DCLRE1C variant was associated with V-gene and J-gene trimming of TCR beta chains, and the association was replicated in an independent cohort. Compared with equally common non-associated chains, HLA-associated TCR beta chains in a later analysis were more clonally expanded and had lower generation probabilities.

Libraries were prepared through the immunoSEQ multiplex PCR assay. A mixture of 60 forward primers for TCR Vbeta segments and 13 reverse primers for TCR Jbeta segments was used in the multiplex PCR. The CDR3 region of rearranged TCR beta genes was amplified from genomic DNA with a multiplex PCR assay. On the Illumina HiSeq System, the amplified TCR beta libraries were sequenced as 87-base-pair reads. In the paper's pipeline: In a later analysis, tens of millions of unique TCR beta chains were counted across the roughly 610 repertoires, and roughly 11 million of these chains were shared by at least two donors. A nearest-neighbor algorithm error-corrected the raw reads and collapsed the reads into unique sequences, merging closely related sequences to remove PCR and sequencing errors. Alignment of CDR3 sequences to IMGT reference sequences was used to assign V, D and J gene segments. For a sequence to be retained, a match of at least six nucleotides was required to both a V gene segment and a J gene segment. A rearrangement was called productive if the CDR3 had no stop codons and remained in frame with V and J, and every other rearrangement was called non-productive. CDR3 was defined according to IMGT convention as the region running from the second conserved V-encoded cysteine to the conserved J-encoded phenylalanine. In an earlier analysis of just under 600 of the donors, sequences lacking an unambiguous match to a single V gene segment were excluded. An earlier analysis of a few hundred of the donors called V segments functional above 56.7% productive rearrangements and segregating when the between-donor standard deviation exceeded 5%. A statistical classification framework was built for diagnosing cytomegalovirus status from the catalog of TCR beta chain sequences. In a later analysis, TCR nucleotide sequences were compared against IMGT/GENE-DB human TR gene sequences so that V and J genes could be assigned. A later analysis assigned CDR3 sequences and most-parsimonious VDJ recombination scenarios with the TCRdist pipeline. A later analysis defined each TCR beta chain by its CDR3 amino acid sequence plus V-gene family, and excluded reads lacking a unique V-gene family. A later analysis removed several hundred highly shared, low-generation-probability nucleotide sequences to deal with suspected cross-contamination and a sequencing artifact. For each public chain, a later analysis derived a clonal expansion index from normalized ranks of inferred template counts within each repertoire. In a later analysis, generation probabilities were computed with a VDJ recombination model fitted to out-of-frame rearrangements, and the resulting probabilities were checked against IGoR. In a later analysis, hypergeometric tests were used to score TCR-TCR, TCR-HLA and TCR-CMV co-occurrence, with a repertoire-size bias correction applied to TCR pairs. A later analysis estimated false discovery rates by permuting HLA or CMV assignments 20 times. In a later analysis, co-occurring TCRs were grouped with DBSCAN, and TCRdist sequence similarity was added when clustering was performed within HLA-allele-positive subsets. For co-occurrence clustering, repertoires with fewer than 30,000 or more than 120,000 public chains were excluded, along with a handful of repertoires with anomalous nucleotide sharing. TCRdb obtained this table from immuneACCESS and retained in-frame rearrangements with V and J assigned. These tables miss some clones; where compared with another copy, unresolved V genes account for less than half of the shortfall, and the remainder is unexplained. D and trimming were read from the DNA, whereas the V and J calls and clone size are those reported in that table. The sample yields approximately 110,000 clones; 55% to 75% were counted once. The ten largest make up 8.2% of the sample.

The cohort consisted of fewer than 700 healthy bone marrow donors. At the time of sampling, every cohort member was nominally healthy, though immune exposures that went unrecorded were likely present. The donor tested CMV seropositive, placing the donor among the roughly 300 seropositive members of the cohort. A peripheral blood sample was collected from each donor, and TCR beta sequencing was performed on peripheral blood mononuclear cells. Genomic DNA was extracted from the blood cell samples with the Qiagen DNeasy Blood Extraction Kit. The V and J segments used are TRBV9 and TRBJ1-6; the central 10 bases match TRBD1. The sample comprised PBMCs. The sequence was collected from a woman between 35 and 50 years old in good health and CMV-seropositive. Here the CDR3 is given as CASSPLGGQGNSPLHF. The bases read TGTGCCAGCAGCCCATTAGGGGGACAGGGGAATTCACCCCTCCACTTT.